This T cell receptor (beta chain) was identified during a study of Ad26.COV2.S vaccination and SARS-CoV-2 variants. Turning to the study itself: In the COV1001 trial, the donor was in the Ad26.COV2.S arm.

Profiled with immunoSEQ multiplex PCR; TCRdb holds only in-frame clones, not every one. Of under 500,000 clones listed, 92% are singletons. Study results and caveats: Vaccinees and placebo recipients showed similar non-spike TCR breadth. TCR breadth and depth estimates may have understated total T cell responses.

The CDR3 loop spans 16 amino acids. V was cut by 1 base and J by 0 bases, with 10 bases left in between. Germline assignment: CDR1 SGHVS and CDR2 FQNEAQ. Treatment denoted: around 19 received Ad26.COV2.S at low or high dose, single or two shots; about 5 received placebo; per-sample allocation not given. Sampling happened 63 days after the first vaccine or placebo injection. Turning to this clone: What it binds is not known.

This sample comprised peripheral blood, obtained in a trial of Ad26.COV2.S vaccine versus placebo. This clonotype was sampled from a person aged 18-60 years who received the Ad26.COV2.S COVID-19 vaccine or a placebo. V usage is TRBV7-8 and J usage is TRBJ2-1; D is uncertain. The CDR3 is CASSLGPLGSYNEQFF. CDR3 DNA: TGTGCCAGCAGCTTAGGGCCCTTGGGCTCCTACAATGAGCAGTTCTTC.